Sequencing of this T cell receptor (beta chain) was carried out in a study of long-term antiretroviral therapy in people with HIV. Study-wide findings and caveats: In samples taken after ART, diversity increased but remained below transplant donor control levels.

V was clipped by 6 bases and J by 5 bases; unmatched bases: 5. From germline, CDR1 is MNHNY and CDR2 SVGAGI (reference sequence). The CDR3 is 15 amino acids. The assay, immunoSEQ v3.0, was run at survey level. Only in-frame clones appear in the TCRdb table, and some are missing; sequencing was by immunoSEQ multiplex PCR. The sample records tens of thousands of clones, around 86% being singletons. Only a few counts were recorded for this clone. As yet, its antigen is unknown. Specimen: unsorted PBMCs, collected 0.2 years before starting antiretroviral therapy. This sequence joins TRBV6-6 and TRBJ2-3; TRBD2 agrees at 13 bases. This TCR derives from a man between 18 and 35 years old with HIV. CDR3 protein: CASRSLAGGLDTQYF. CDR3 sequence (DNA): TGTGCCAGCAGGTCACTAGCGGGAGGGCTAGATACGCAGTATTTT.